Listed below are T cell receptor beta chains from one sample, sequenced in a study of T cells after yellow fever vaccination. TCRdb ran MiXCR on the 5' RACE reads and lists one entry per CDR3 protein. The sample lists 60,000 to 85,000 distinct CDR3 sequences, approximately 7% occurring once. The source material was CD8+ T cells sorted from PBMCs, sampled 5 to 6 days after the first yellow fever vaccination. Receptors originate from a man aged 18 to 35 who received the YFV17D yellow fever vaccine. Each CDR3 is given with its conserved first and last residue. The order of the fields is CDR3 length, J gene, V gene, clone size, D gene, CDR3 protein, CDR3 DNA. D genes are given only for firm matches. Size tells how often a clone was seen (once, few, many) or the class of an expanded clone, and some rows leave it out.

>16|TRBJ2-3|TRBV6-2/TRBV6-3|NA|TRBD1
CASTGQARRGTDTQYF
TGTGCCAGCACGGGACAGGCCCGCCGAGGGACAGATACGCAGTATTTT
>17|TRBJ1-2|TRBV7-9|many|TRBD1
CASSPRQGASRGYGYTF
TGTGCCAGCAGCCCCCGACAGGGGGCCTCTCGGGGCTATGGCTACACCTTC
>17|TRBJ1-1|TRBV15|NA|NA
CATSSSRGGGQNTEAFF
TGTGCCACCAGCAGTTCCCGAGGAGGCGGACAGAACACTGAAGCTTTCTTT
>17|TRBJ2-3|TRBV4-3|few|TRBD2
CASSQASAGDPGDTQYF
TGCGCCAGCAGCCAAGCATCAGCGGGGGATCCGGGAGATACGCAGTATTTT
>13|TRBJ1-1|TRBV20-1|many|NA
CSARDSMNTEAFF
TGCAGTGCTAGAGACAGCATGAACACTGAAGCTTTCTTT
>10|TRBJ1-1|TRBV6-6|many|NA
CASSPGGAFF
TGTGCCAGCAGTCCAGGTGGAGCTTTCTTT
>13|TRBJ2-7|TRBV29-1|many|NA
CSVEGRGVYEQYF
TGCAGCGTTGAGGGCAGGGGGGTTTACGAGCAGTACTTC
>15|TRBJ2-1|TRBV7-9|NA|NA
CASSLAGERGNEQFF
TGTGCCAGCAGCTTAGCAGGAGAACGGGGCAATGAGCAGTTCTTC
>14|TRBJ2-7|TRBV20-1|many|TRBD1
CSASPGTALDEQYF
TGCAGTGCTTCCCCCGGGACAGCTCTGGACGAGCAGTACTTC
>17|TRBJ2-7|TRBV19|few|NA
CASSMFSEERPLRKQYF
TGTGCCAGTAGTATGTTTTCTGAGGAACGGCCCCTAAGGAAACAGTACTTC
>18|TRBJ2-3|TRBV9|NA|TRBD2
CASSPTGVAGDSTDTQYF
TGTGCCAGCAGCCCGACGGGGGTAGCGGGGGATTCCACAGATACGCAGTATTTT
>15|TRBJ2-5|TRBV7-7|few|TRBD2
CASSLSGGGAETQYF
TGTGCCAGCAGCTTATCGGGCGGGGGGGCGGAGACCCAGTACTTC
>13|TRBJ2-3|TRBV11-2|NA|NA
CASSLEADYTQYF
TGTGCCAGCAGCTTAGAGGCAGATTATACGCAGTATTTT
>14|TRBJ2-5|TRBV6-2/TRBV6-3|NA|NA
CASSSRAGAETQYF
TGTGCCAGCAGTTCACGGGCAGGAGCAGAGACCCAGTACTTC
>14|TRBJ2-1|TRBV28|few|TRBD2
CASSPGLAGDEQFF
TGTGCCAGCAGTCCAGGACTAGCGGGGGATGAGCAGTTCTTC
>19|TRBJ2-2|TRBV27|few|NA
CASTSRLQTGPGNTGELFF
TGTGCCAGCACGTCTAGACTCCAGACGGGGCCGGGCAACACCGGGGAGCTGTTTTTT
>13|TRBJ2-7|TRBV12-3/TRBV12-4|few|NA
CASSHAGPYEQYF
TGTGCCAGCAGTCACGCGGGCCCCTACGAGCAGTACTTC
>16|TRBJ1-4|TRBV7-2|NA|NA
CASSPIFGAGNEKLFF
TGTGCCAGCAGCCCCATTTTCGGGGCAGGTAATGAAAAACTGTTTTTT
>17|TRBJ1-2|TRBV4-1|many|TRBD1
CASSQTNLPGQGYGYTF
TGCGCCAGCAGCCAAACTAACTTACCGGGACAGGGGTATGGCTACACCTTC
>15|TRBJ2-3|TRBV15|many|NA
CATINRGESTDTQYF
TGTGCCACCATCAATAGAGGGGAGAGCACAGATACGCAGTATTTT
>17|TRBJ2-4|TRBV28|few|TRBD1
CASSLIWTGDPKNIQYF
TGTGCCAGCAGTTTAATCTGGACAGGGGATCCCAAAAACATTCAGTACTTC
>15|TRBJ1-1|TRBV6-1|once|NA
CASAIDGRPNTEAFF
TGTGCCAGCGCCATCGACGGACGGCCGAACACTGAAGCTTTCTTT
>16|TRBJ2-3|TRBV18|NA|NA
CASSPRWTDNTDTQYF
TGTGCCAGCTCACCAAGGTGGACGGATAACACAGATACGCAGTATTTT
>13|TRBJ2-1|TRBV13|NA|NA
CASSLGSGQEEFF
TGTGCCAGCAGCTTAGGCAGCGGGCAGGAGGAGTTCTTC
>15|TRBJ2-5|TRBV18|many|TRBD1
CASSPDRGPHGTQYF
TGTGCCAGCTCACCGGACAGGGGGCCGCATGGGACCCAGTACTTC
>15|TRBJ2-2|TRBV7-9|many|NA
CASSLVGADTGELFF
TGTGCCAGCAGCTTAGTCGGAGCGGACACCGGGGAGCTGTTTTTT
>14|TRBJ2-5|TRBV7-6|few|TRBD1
CASSSPGQGETQYF
TGTGCCAGCAGCTCGCCGGGACAGGGGGAGACCCAGTACTTC
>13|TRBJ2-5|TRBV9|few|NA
CASSVDVQETQYF
TGTGCCAGCAGCGTAGATGTCCAAGAGACCCAGTACTTC
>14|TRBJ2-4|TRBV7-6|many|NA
CASSSPGQENIQYF
TGTGCCAGCAGCTCTCCGGGACAAGAAAACATTCAGTACTTC
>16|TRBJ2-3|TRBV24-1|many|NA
CATSDLTELFPDTQYF
TGTGCCACCAGTGATTTAACGGAGTTGTTCCCAGATACGCAGTATTTT
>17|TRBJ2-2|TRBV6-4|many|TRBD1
CASSDSTEQGAAGELFF
TGTGCCAGCAGTGACTCGACCGAACAGGGGGCGGCCGGGGAGCTGTTTTTT
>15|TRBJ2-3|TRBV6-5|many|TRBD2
CASSYWEGPTDTQYF
TGTGCCAGCAGTTACTGGGAGGGCCCCACAGATACGCAGTATTTT
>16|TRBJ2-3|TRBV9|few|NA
CASSTGDISGRDTQYF
TGTGCCAGCAGCACCGGGGACATTTCAGGGCGGGATACGCAGTATTTT
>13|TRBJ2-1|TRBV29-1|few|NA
CSVGIPVYNEQFF
TGCAGCGTTGGGATTCCGGTTTACAATGAGCAGTTCTTC
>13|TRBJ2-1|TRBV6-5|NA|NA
CASSYGGSNEQFF
TGTGCCAGCAGTTACGGGGGGTCCAATGAGCAGTTCTTC
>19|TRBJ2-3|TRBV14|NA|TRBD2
CASSQDVGLAAVSTDTQYF
TGTGCCAGCAGCCAAGATGTGGGACTAGCGGCCGTAAGCACAGATACGCAGTATTTT
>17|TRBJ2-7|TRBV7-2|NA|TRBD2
CASSSTRGAGIGYEQYF
TGTGCCAGCAGCTCCACGCGGGGGGCCGGTATTGGCTACGAGCAGTACTTC
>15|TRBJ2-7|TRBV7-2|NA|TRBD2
CASSWAAGGPYEQYF
TGTGCCAGCAGCTGGGCAGCGGGGGGGCCCTACGAGCAGTACTTC
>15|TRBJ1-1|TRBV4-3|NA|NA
CASSQGWGAVTEAFF
TGCGCCAGCAGCCAAGGATGGGGGGCTGTCACTGAAGCTTTCTTT
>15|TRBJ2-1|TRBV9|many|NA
CASSQIRGENNEQFF
TGTGCCAGCAGCCAGATAAGGGGTGAAAACAATGAGCAGTTCTTC
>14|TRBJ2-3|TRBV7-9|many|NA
CASSLEGPYDTQYF
TGTGCCAGCAGCCTAGAGGGTCCCTACGATACGCAGTATTTT
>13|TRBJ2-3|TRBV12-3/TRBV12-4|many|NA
CASMERNTDTQYF
TGTGCCAGCATGGAGCGGAACACAGATACGCAGTATTTT
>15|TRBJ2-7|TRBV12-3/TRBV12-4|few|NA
CASSLAPGAPHEQYF
TGTGCCAGCAGTTTAGCACCGGGGGCCCCTCACGAGCAGTACTTC
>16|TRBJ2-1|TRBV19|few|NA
CASSFTLRRPYNEQFF
TGTGCCAGTAGTTTCACTTTACGGCGACCCTACAATGAGCAGTTCTTC
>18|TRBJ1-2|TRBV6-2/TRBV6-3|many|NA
CASSDRGLKLKTNYGYTF
TGTGCCAGCAGCGATCGTGGGCTCAAGTTGAAAACTAACTATGGCTACACCTTC
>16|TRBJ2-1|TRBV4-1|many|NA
CASSQLDRSSYNEQFF
TGCGCCAGCAGCCAACTAGACCGGAGCTCCTACAATGAGCAGTTCTTC